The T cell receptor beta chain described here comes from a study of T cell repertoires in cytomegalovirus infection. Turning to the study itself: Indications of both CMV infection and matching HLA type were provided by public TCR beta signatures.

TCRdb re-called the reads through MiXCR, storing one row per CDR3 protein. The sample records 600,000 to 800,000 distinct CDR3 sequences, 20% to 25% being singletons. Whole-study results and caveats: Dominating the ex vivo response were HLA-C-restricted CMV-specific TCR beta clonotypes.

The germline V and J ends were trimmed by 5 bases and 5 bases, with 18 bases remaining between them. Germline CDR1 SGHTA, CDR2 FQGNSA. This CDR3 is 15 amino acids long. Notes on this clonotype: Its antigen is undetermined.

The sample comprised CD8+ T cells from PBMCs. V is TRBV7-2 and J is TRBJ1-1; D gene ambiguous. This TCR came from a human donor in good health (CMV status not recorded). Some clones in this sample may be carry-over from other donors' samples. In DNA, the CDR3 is TGTGCCAGCAGCCTGAGGGATTGGGTGGGAACTGAAGCTTTCTTT. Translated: CASSLRDWVGTEAFF.